These 14 T cell receptor beta chains share one sample of origin, sequenced in a study of blood T cells in healthy people across ages. Then a second PCR, running about 6 to 12 cycles, was carried out with a sample-barcoded 5' primer and a J-beta primer mix. TCRdb reprocessed the 5' RACE reads via MiXCR and lists one record per CDR3 protein. The table has hundreds of thousands of distinct CDR3 sequences, 58% seen once. The sample consisted of blood. The source of these receptors is a man aged 25-45 years in good health.

The gene calls are TRBV20-1 and TRBJ2-1, with TRBD2 matching 13 bases. CDR1 is DFQATT, CDR2 SNEGSKA, per germline (reference sequence). CDR3 length equals 16 residues. With V trimmed by 1 base and J by 5 bases, 5 bases remained unmatched. CDR3 DNA sequence: TGCAGTGCTAGAGGGTTGACTAGCGGGGGGCACAATGAGCAGTTCTTC. It yields the protein CSARGLTSGGHNEQFF.

This clonotype has only one observation. V and J are TRBV7-2 and TRBJ2-3; D call uncertain. The CDR3 spans 17 residues. The V end was cut by 5 bases, the J end by 6 bases, with 24 bases between. Looked up from germline, CDR1 is SGHTA and CDR2 is FQGNSA. DNA of the CDR3: TGTGCCAGCAGCAATAGCCCCGGCTTCGCACTTGGGGATACGCAGTATTTT. Its translation is CASSNSPGFALGDTQYF.

The genes are TRBV28 and TRBJ2-7, with a possible D match to TRBD2 (5 bases). The CDR3 totals 14 residues. From germline, CDR1 is MDHEN and CDR2 SYDVKM. CDR3: CTCTRGDSGGEQYF. CDR3 DNA: TGTACCTGCACCCGGGGAGACTCAGGCGGGGAGCAGTACTTC.

V usage is TRBV6-2 or TRBV6-3 and J usage is TRBJ2-4; a possible D gene is TRBD1 (5 bases). The end of the DNA fits TRBJ2-7 better, so the J call may be wrong. The CDR3 length is 14 residues. The germline V gene encodes CDR1 MNHEY and CDR2 SVGEGT. Written as DNA, the CDR3 is TGTGCCAGCTGCAGGGATTCCTCGCTCTACGAGCAGTACTTC. It codes for CASCRDSSLYEQYF.

The chain has TRBV20-1 and TRBJ2-5; 10 bases align to TRBD2. The CDR3 sequence is 14 residues long. The J segment lost 5 bases and the V segment lost 3 bases, leaving 6 bases of the junction unmatched. The germline gives CDR1 DFQATT, CDR2 SNEGSKA (reference sequence). CDR3 sequence: CSARVSGRRETQYF. The CDR3 region has the DNA TGCAGTGCTAGGGTTAGCGGGAGGCGTGAGACCCAGTACTTC.

CDR3 DNA: TGCGCCAGCAGCCAAGATGGGACCTCACCCCTCCACTTT. Protein product: CASSQDGTSPLHF. This chain joins TRBV4-3 and TRBJ1-6; D might be TRBD1 (5 bases). This CDR3 spans 13 amino acids. V was cut by 0 bases and J by 10 bases, with 7 bases left in between. Germline assignment: CDR1 LGHNA and CDR2 YSLEER.

The chain is built from TRBV20-1 and TRBJ2-7; D gene ambiguous. CDR1 is DFQATT and CDR2 is SNEGSKA in the germline V gene (reference sequence). The V gene lost 6 bases and the J gene lost 1 base, with 13 bases spanning the gap. This CDR3 comprises 13 residues. CDR3 residues: CSAKYPVSYEQYF. CDR3 bases: TGCAGTGCCAAGTATCCGGTTTCCTACGAGCAGTACTTC.

A few counts support this clonotype. This chain joins TRBV3-1 and TRBJ2-3, with 12 positions matching TRBD2. The CDR3 runs 17 residues. Per germline, CDR1 LGHDT and CDR2 YNNKEL (reference sequence). V dropped 1 base and J dropped 10; count of bases not matched to a gene: 12. CDR3 coding DNA: TGTGCCAGCAGCCAAGTTCGGCTAGCGGGGGGGCGGCCCCCGCAGTATTTT. It translates to CASSQVRLAGGRPPQYF.

The table lists this clonotype with a few counts. The J gene is TRBJ2-5, the V gene TRBV18; 8 bases align to TRBD2. The CDR3 contains 16 residues. Germline V CDR1 and CDR2: KGHSH, LQKENI. The ends lost 3 bases at V and 2 bases at J; junction bases unmatched: 8. CDR3 bases: TGTGCCAGCTCACCGACGGCGGGGGGTCAACAAGAGACCCAGTACTTC. Amino acid sequence: CASSPTAGGQQETQYF. The full variable domain, its missing parts supplied by reference TRBV18 and TRBJ2-5, is NAGVMQNPRHLVRRRGQEARLRCSPMKGHSHVYWYRQLPEEGLKFMVYLQKENIIDESGMPKERFSAEFPKEGPSILRIQQVVRGDSAAYFCASSPTAGGQQETQYFGPGTRLLVL.

This clonotype has ten or more counts. The chain combines TRBV20-1 with TRBJ2-3; D may be TRBD2 (5 bases). The CDR3 contains 15 residues. Per germline, CDR1 DFQATT and CDR2 SNEGSKA (reference sequence). Trimming removed 1 base at V and 4 bases at J, with 15 bases between. This CDR3 is CSARVPGKGADTQYF. CDR3 bases: TGCAGTGCTAGAGTTCCCGGGAAGGGAGCAGATACGCAGTATTTT.

This chain joins TRBV4-1 and TRBJ2-7, with D possibly matching TRBD2 (6 bases). The ends were cut back, 3 bases at V and 0 bases at J, with 21 bases in the middle. This CDR3 comprises 18 residues. Germline V gene sequence: CDR1 MGHRA, CDR2 YSYEKL. In DNA, the CDR3 is TGCGCCAGCAGCCAGCCCTACGAAGGAGGGTTTGGCTCCTACGAGCAGTACTTC. It encodes CASSQPYEGGFGSYEQYF.

The chain's CDR3 is CSAREGAGGEKLFF. In nucleotides, the CDR3 is TGCAGTGCTAGAGAAGGGGCAGGCGGGGAAAAACTGTTTTTT. The chain carries TRBV20-1 and TRBJ1-4; maybe TRBD1 (5 bases). The CDR3 extends over 14 amino acids. Between the trimmed V and J ends, which lost 0 bases and 8 bases, there was a span of 13 bases. Germline V gives CDR1 DFQATT, CDR2 SNEGSKA (reference sequence).

The V and J genes are TRBV11-2 and TRBJ1-1, with D unclear. This CDR3 comprises 16 residues. V lost 1 base, J lost 6 bases, and 18 bases lay in between. From germline, CDR1 is SGHAT and CDR2 FQNNGV. In nucleotides, the CDR3 is TGTGCCAGCAGCTTAGGGGCCAGTATTAGAGGGCCTGAAGCTTTCTTT. Translated: CASSLGASIRGPEAFF.

The chain is built from TRBV20-1 and TRBJ2-1, with 8 bases fitting TRBD2. CDR1 DFQATT and CDR2 SNEGSKA come from the germline V gene (reference sequence). V lost 4 bases and J lost 5; bases outside the gene matches: 10. This CDR3 region has 15 residues. CDR3 residues: CSAKSSLAGDNEQFF. As DNA, the CDR3 is TGCAGTGCTAAGAGTTCCCTAGCGGGTGACAATGAGCAGTTCTTC.